Here is one T cell receptor (beta chain) with its context. This record belongs to a study of blood T cell repertoires in COVID-19. Study-wide context: Collection of acute and convalescent COVID-19 samples took place in the United States, Italy and Spain. Nucleic acid was either cDNA or gDNA, and it came from T cells, B-cell-depleted T cells, or PBMCs.

Original data processing: Reference gene primers were amplified, and this amplification served to estimate nucleated cell counts. Sequenced by immunoSEQ multiplex PCR; TCRdb stores in-frame clones only, minus some. V, J and clone size reflect that table, while D and trimming were determined from the DNA. The table includes 75,000 to 100,000 clones, approximately 85% detected once. Germline loops: CDR1 MNHEY, CDR2 SVGAGI. V trimming: 6 bases; J trimming: 2 bases; junction bases outside the gene matches: 3. The CDR3 has 14 amino acids. This sequence was found in a man aged 65 to 85 with acute or convalescent COVID-19. The rearrangement links TRBV6-5 to TRBJ1-4; TRBD1 matches 7 bases. The sequencing sample was made of peripheral blood. In nucleotides, the CDR3 is TGTGCCAGCAGCCTAGGGGGCACTAATGAAAAACTGTTTTTT. It codes for CASSLGGTNEKLFF.